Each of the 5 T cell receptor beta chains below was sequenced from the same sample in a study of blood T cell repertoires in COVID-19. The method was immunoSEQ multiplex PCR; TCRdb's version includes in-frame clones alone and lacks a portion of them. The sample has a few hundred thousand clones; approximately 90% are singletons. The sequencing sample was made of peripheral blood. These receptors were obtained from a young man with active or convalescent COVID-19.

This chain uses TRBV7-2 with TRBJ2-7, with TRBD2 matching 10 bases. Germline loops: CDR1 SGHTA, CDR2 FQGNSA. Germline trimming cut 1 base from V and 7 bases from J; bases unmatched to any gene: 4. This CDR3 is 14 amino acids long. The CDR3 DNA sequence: TGTGCCAGCAGCTTAGAACTAGCGGGGAAGGAGCAGTACTTC. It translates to CASSLELAGKEQYF.

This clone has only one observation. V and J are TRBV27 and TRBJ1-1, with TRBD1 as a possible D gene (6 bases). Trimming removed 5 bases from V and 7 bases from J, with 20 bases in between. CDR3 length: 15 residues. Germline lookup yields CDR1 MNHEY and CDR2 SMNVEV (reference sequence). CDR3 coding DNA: TGTGCCAGCAGTAACCGTGTGGGGGGGGCGAATGAAGCTTTCTTT. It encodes CASSNRVGGANEAFF.

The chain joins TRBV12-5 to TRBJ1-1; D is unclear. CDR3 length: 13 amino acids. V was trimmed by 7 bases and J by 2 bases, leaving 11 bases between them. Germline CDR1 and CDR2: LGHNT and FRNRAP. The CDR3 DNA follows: TGTGCTAGTGCACTAAATGCAAACACTGAAGCTTTCTTT. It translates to CASALNANTEAFF.

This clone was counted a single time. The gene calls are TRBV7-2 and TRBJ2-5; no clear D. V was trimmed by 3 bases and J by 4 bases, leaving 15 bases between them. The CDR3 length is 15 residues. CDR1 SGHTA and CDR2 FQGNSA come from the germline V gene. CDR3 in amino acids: CASSFVMRSGETQYF. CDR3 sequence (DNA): TGTGCCAGCAGCTTCGTGATGAGGTCGGGAGAGACCCAGTACTTC.

CDR3 residues: CASSLTGLRDEQYF. The CDR3 nucleotides read TGTGCCAGCAGTCTGACGGGACTACGGGACGAGCAGTACTTC. The chain employs TRBV27 and TRBJ2-7, with 7 nucleotides matching TRBD2. J was trimmed by 5 bases and V by 5 bases; bases with no gene match: 9. Germline CDR1 and CDR2: MNHEY and SMNVEV (reference sequence). The CDR3 contains 14 residues.